The T cell receptor beta chain under discussion was sequenced for a study of T cells after yellow fever vaccination. A few counts support this clonotype. TCRdb recomputed calls from the 5' RACE reads with MiXCR, one row per CDR3 protein. The sample lists over 250,000 distinct CDR3 sequences, about 4% occurring once. This sequence was found in a man aged 18 to 29 who received the YFV17D yellow fever vaccine. The starting material was PBMCs, obtained 5 days after the yellow fever booster vaccination.

The CDR3 here is CASSQGDYPGEQFF. DNA of the CDR3: TGCGCCAGCAGCCAAGGTGACTATCCTGGGGAGCAGTTCTTC. The gene calls are TRBV4-3 and TRBJ2-1; D possibly corresponds to TRBD2 (5 bases). Trimming stripped 1 base from V and 10 bases from J, with 14 bases between. Germline V gives CDR1 LGHNA, CDR2 YSLEER. The CDR3 has 14 residues.